Listed here are 2 T cell receptor beta chains from one sample, sequenced in a study of human T cells and chemical hapten exposure. TCRdb recomputed calls from the RACE reads with MiXCR, one row per CDR3 protein. The sample lists over 70,000 distinct CDR3 sequences, around 10% occurring once. Time point given: patch test 2, 6 weeks after DPC sensitization. Treatment denoted: therapeutic diphenylcyclopropenone sensitization with weekly scalp DPC. The sequences come from whole blood, collected in connection with sensitization to the hapten diphenylcyclopropenone (DPC). These receptors were obtained from a man aged 18 to 35 with alopecia areata. Some clones in this sample may be carry-over from other donors' samples.

This clonotype has a handful of counts. The rearrangement uses TRBV11-2 and TRBJ1-2, with no clear D. The CDR3 totals 14 residues. Per the germline V gene, CDR1 is SGHAT and CDR2 is FQNNGV. V lost 0 bases and J 5 bases, leaving 10 bases between the germline ends. CDR3 nucleotides: TGTGCCAGCAGCTTAGAAACTGCATCATATGGCTACACCTTC. Translated, it gives CASSLETASYGYTF.

This clonotype was found many times. The chain uses TRBV6-7 and TRBJ1-2, with no clear D. TRBV6-7 is noted as an ORF with a role that remains uncertain. The CDR3 extends over 12 amino acids. The CDR3 nucleotides read TGTAACGAGCGCGGCAGGAACTATGGCTACACCTTC. Amino acids: CNERGRNYGYTF.